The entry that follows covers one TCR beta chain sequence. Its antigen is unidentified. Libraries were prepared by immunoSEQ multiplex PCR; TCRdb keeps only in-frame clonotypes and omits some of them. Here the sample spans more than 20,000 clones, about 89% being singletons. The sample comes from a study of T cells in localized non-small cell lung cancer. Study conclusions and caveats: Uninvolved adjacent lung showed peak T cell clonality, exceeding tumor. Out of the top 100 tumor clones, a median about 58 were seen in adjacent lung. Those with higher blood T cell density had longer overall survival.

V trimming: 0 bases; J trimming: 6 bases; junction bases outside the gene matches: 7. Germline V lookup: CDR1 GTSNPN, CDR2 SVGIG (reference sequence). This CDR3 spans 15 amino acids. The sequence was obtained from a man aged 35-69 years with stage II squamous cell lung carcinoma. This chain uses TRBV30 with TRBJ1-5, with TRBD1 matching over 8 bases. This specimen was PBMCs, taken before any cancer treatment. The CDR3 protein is CAWSVAGGVSQPQHF. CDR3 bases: TGTGCCTGGAGTGTAGCAGGGGGCGTTTCTCAGCCCCAGCATTTT.